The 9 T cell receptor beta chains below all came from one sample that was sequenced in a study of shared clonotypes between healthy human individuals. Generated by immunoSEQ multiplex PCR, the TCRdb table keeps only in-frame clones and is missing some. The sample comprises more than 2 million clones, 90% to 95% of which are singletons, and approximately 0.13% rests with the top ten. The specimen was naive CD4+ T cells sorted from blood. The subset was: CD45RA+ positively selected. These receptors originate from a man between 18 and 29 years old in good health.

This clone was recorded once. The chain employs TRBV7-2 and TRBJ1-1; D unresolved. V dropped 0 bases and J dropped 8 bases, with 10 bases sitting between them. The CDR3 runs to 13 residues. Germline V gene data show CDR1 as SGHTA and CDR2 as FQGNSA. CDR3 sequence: CASSLAGTGEAFF. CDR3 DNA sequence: TGTGCCAGCAGCTTAGCCGGTACGGGGGAAGCTTTCTTT.

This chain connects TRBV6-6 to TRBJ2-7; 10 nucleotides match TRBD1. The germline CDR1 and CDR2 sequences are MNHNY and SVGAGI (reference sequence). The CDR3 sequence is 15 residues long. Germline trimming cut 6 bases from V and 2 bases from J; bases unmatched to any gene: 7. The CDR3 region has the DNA TGTGCCAGCAGATTCGGGACAGGGGAGACCTACGAGCAGTACTTC. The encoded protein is CASRFGTGETYEQYF.

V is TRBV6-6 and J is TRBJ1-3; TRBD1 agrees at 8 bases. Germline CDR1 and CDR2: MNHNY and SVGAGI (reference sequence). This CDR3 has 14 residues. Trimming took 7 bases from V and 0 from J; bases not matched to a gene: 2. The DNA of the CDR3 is TGTGCCAGCACGGGGACAGGCTCTGGAAACACCATATATTTT. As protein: CASTGTGSGNTIYF.

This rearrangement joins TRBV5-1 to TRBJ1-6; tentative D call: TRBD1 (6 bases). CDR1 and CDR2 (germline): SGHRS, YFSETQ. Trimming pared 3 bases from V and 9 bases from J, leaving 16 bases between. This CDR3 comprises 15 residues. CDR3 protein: CASSSEGLRGSPLHF. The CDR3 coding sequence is TGCGCCAGCAGCTCCGAGGGCCTCAGGGGTTCACCCCTCCACTTT.

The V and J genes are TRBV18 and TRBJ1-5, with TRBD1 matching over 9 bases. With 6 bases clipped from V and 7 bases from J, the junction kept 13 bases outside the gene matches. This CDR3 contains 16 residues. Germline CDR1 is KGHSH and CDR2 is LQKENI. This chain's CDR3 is CASSLYGTGNRQPQHF. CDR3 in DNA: TGTGCCAGCTCGCTTTACGGGACAGGGAACCGGCAGCCCCAGCATTTT.

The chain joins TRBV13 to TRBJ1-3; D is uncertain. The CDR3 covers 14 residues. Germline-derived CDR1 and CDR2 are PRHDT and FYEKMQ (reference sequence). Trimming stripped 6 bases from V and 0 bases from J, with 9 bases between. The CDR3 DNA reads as TGTGCCAGCAGAACCAAGTACTCTGGAAACACCATATATTTT. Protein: CASRTKYSGNTIYF.

This CDR3 is CASSLVGGNEQYF. CDR3 nucleotides: TGTGCCAGCAGCTTGGTAGGTGGGAACGAGCAGTACTTC. This chain uses TRBV5-5 with TRBJ2-7; D is uncertain. This CDR3 region has 13 residues. Trimming cost V 0 bases and J 5 bases, with 9 bases left between them. Germline-derived CDR1 and CDR2 are SGHKS and YYEKEE (reference sequence). The variable domain in full, with the rest retrieved from reference TRBV5-5 and TRBJ2-7, is DAGVTQSPTHLIKTRGQQVTLRCSPISGHKSVSWYQQVLGQGPQFIFQYYEKEERGRGNFPDRFSARQFPNYSSELNVNALLLGDSALYLCASSLVGGNEQYFGPGTRLTVT.

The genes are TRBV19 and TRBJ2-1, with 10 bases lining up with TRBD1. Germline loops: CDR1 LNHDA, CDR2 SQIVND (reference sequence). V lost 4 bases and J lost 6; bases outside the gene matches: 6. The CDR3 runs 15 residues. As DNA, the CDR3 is TGTGCCAGTAGTACACGACAGGGGGCCGGCAATGAGCAGTTCTTC. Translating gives CASSTRQGAGNEQFF.

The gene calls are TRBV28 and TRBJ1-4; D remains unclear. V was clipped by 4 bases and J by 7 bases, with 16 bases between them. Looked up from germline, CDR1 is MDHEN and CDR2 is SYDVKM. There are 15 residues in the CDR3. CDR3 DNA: TGTGCCAGCAGTTCCCCGTTCGTGGAGCGTGAAAAACTGTTTTTT. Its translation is CASSSPFVEREKLFF.